The TCR beta chain under discussion was sequenced for a study of blood T cell repertoires in COVID-19 (dated by TCRdb to the early 2020s). In the study overall: Samples covering the acute and convalescent phases of COVID-19 were provided by collaborators in the United States, Italy and Spain. The repertoires were released in a freely available public database intended as a resource for research on the immune response to SARS-CoV-2. Where available, HLA class I and class II types were obtained from metadata supplied by the sample provider rather than from assay-based typing. Subjects who had been exposed to COVID-19, were actively infected with it, or had recovered from it provided the deeply sampled blood TCRbeta repertoires that made up the dataset. The samples were drawn from the first 160 participants of the ongoing ImmuneRACE study and from over 950 subjects provided by 6 global collaborators. The material from the prospective study consisted of cDNA or gDNA derived from T cells, B-cell-depleted T cells, or PBMCs. A de-identified subject ID, COVID-19 status, age in years and sex were almost always included in the sample metadata.

Trimming leaves V shorter by 6 bases and J shorter by 0 bases, with the junction holding 4 bases beyond the gene matches. From the germline V gene, CDR1 is MNHEY and CDR2 is SVGAGI. Reading from cysteine to phenylalanine, the CDR3 counts 15 amino acids. Only CDR3 DNA is held: 45 bases, read in frame from base 1. The collaborating institutions used their own protocols to collect whole blood in K2EDTA tubes. Collaborator samples were shipped for TCRbeta analysis as frozen whole blood, isolated PBMCs, or DNA extracted from either sample type. TCRbeta CDR3 regions were amplified from genomic DNA by means of the immunoSEQ Assay, a bias-controlled multiplex PCR. Processing in the source paper ran as follows. Nucleated cell counts per sample were estimated from amplification of reference gene primers within the assay. Sequence reads were collapsed and filtered to measure the absolute abundance of every unique TCRbeta CDR3 rearrangement. For each sample, productive Simpson clonality was calculated by taking the square root of Simpson's diversity index across productive rearrangements. TCRdb holds this immuneACCESS table with in-frame rearrangements only. Some clones are missing; in checked studies, unresolved V genes explain under half, and the rest has no known cause. That table is the source of V, J and clone size, and D and trimming were worked out from the DNA. This sample gives approximately 110,000 clones in total; approximately 84% of them show up just once. The top ten clones comprise 1.4% to 1.5% of the sample.

Note on this clone: Which antigen it targets is not known. Qualities for individual bases were not recorded, and no much larger clone is one base off.

Results the study describes overall, beyond this receptor: Clinical and demographic metadata were provided uncurated, with the amount varying by source and participant.

Recombination joined TRBV6-5 with TRBJ1-5; 8 middle bases align to TRBD1. The sample comprised peripheral blood. The TCR comes from a middle-aged man with acute or convalescent COVID-19. The DNA is as follows: TGTGCCAGCAGGGGACAGGAGCATAGCAATCAGCCCCAGCATTTT. Translated, this is CASRGQEHSNQPQHF.